This T cell receptor (beta chain) is from a study of human T cells and chemical hapten exposure. Turning to the study itself: On about 2 cm by about 2 cm of upper inner arm skin, sensitization was performed with 2% DPC.

Notes on this clonotype: Its antigen is unknown.

Described time point: patch test 1, 2 weeks after DPC sensitization. This sample's treatment: therapeutic diphenylcyclopropenone sensitization with weekly scalp DPC. Whole-study results and caveats: TCRs at high frequency, those above 1 in 1000, did not change with DPC sensitization.

TCRdb re-analysed the RACE reads in MiXCR, keeping a single row per CDR3 protein. The sample has 150,000 to 200,000 distinct CDR3 sequences, about 20% seen once. V was pared by 4 bases and J by 2 bases, with 9 bases of the junction left unmatched. The V gene's germline CDR1 is SGHRS and CDR2 YFSETQ. This CDR3 is built from 15 residues. The sequencing used whole blood, collected in connection with sensitization to the hapten diphenylcyclopropenone (DPC). The sequence was collected from a woman aged 50 to 65 with alopecia areata. Some clones in this sample may be carry-over from other donors' samples. V is TRBV5-1 and J is TRBJ2-7, with 7 bases matching TRBD1. For the CDR3, the DNA is TGCGCCAGCAGCCCCGGGACAGAAGTTACCTACGAGCAGTACTTC. Translation: CASSPGTEVTYEQYF.